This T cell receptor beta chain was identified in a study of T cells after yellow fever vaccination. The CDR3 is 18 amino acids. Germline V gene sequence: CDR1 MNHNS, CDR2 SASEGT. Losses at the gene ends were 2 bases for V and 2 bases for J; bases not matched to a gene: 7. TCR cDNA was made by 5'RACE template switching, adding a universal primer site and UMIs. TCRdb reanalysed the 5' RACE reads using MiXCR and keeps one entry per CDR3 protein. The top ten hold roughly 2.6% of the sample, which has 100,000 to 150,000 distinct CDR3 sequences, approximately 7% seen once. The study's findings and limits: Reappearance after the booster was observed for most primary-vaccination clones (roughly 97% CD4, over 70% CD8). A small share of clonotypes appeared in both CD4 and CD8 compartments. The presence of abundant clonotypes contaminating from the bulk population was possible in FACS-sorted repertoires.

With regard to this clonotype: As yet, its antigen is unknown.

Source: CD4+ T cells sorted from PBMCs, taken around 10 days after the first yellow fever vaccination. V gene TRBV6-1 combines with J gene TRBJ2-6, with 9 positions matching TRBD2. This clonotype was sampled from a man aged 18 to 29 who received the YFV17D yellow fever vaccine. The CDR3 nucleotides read TGTGCCAGCAGTGAACGGAGCGGGGGGCCAACTGGGGCCAACGTCCTGACTTTC. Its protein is CASSERSGGPTGANVLTF.